This TCR beta chain is drawn from a study of T cell responses to AZD1222 COVID-19 vaccine. Findings and caveats of the study: Vaccine-associated CD4 TCRs ranged over spike, dominating at 160-218 and 743-854. Nearly half of spike-specific TCRs reportedly go after variant regions that carry no mutations.

Sequencing was performed with immunoSEQ multiplex PCR; in TCRdb, only in-frame clones are kept and a portion is missing. The sample consists of over 140,000 clones, over 90% of them appearing once. About this clone itself: Its antigen is as yet unknown.

This CDR3 is 15 amino acids long. Germline CDR1 and CDR2: MDHEN and SYDVKM. The J segment lost 3 bases and the V segment lost 1 base, leaving 5 bases of the junction unmatched. The clonotype was recovered from an adult who received the AZD1222 COVID-19 vaccine. The chain is built from TRBV28 and TRBJ1-2, with TRBD1 matching over 7 bases. Material: peripheral blood, obtained 28 days after the second AZD1222 dose. The CDR3: CASSLLNRGDYGYTF. DNA for the CDR3: TGTGCCAGCAGTTTATTGAACAGGGGCGACTATGGCTACACCTTC.